Listed here are 23 T cell receptor beta chains from one sample, sequenced in a study of blood T cell repertoires in COVID-19. This table comes from immunoSEQ multiplex PCR, and its TCRdb copy is limited to in-frame clones, with some not included. Among about 180,000 clones listed, 70% to 90% were seen once. The material sequenced was peripheral blood. These receptors all come from a woman of 80 years or more with acute or convalescent COVID-19.

This chain connects TRBV4-1 to TRBJ1-2; D is uncertain. V was clipped by 2 bases and J by 0 bases, with 7 bases between them. CDR1 MGHRA and CDR2 YSYEKL come from the germline V gene. The CDR3 extends over 14 amino acids. The CDR3 nucleotides are TGCGCCAGCAGCCAACCGTCAGCTAACTATGGCTACACCTTC. This translates into CASSQPSANYGYTF.

V and J are TRBV25-1 and TRBJ2-2; weak D call: TRBD2 (6 bases). The CDR3 is made up of 13 amino acids. The V end lost 6 bases, the J end lost 5 bases, and 10 bases lay between the germline ends. Germline V gene sequence: CDR1 MGHDK, CDR2 SYGVNS. The CDR3 protein is CASRRGSTGELFF. The DNA for the CDR3 is TGTGCCAGCAGGCGGGGTTCTACCGGGGAGCTGTTTTTT. The entire variable domain, with the rest obtained from reference TRBV25-1 and TRBJ2-2, is as follows: EADIYQTPRYLVIGTGKKITLECSQTMGHDKMYWYQQDPGMELHLIHYSYGVNSTEKGDLSSESTVSRIRTEHFPLTLESARPSHTSQYLCASRRGSTGELFFGEGSRLTVL.

For the CDR3, the DNA is TGTGCCAGCAGCGTAGCCCTAGCAGGAGAGACCCAGTACTTC. Translated: CASSVALAGETQYF. The chain links TRBV9 to TRBJ2-5; D might be TRBD2 (5 bases). Trimming took 0 bases from V and 4 from J, leaving 10 bases between them. Germline V gene lookup returns CDR1 SGDLS and CDR2 YYNGEE. CDR3 size: 14 residues.

V usage is TRBV15 and J usage is TRBJ2-5; possible D gene TRBD1, 6 bases. V was cut by 0 bases and J by 4 bases, with 6 bases left in between. Germline lookup yields CDR1 LNHNV and CDR2 YYDKDF (reference sequence). The CDR3 is made up of 13 amino acids. The CDR3 loop is CATSRDRGETQYF. CDR3 DNA sequence: TGTGCCACCAGCAGAGACAGGGGAGAGACCCAGTACTTC.

The CDR3 coding sequence is TGTGCCAGTAGTAGAGGGCTGGCGGGATCGGGTAACAATGAGCAGTTCTTC. Its translation is CASSRGLAGSGNNEQFF. V is TRBV19 and J is TRBJ2-1; perhaps TRBD2 as D (6 bases). This CDR3 contains 17 residues. V lost 4 bases to trimming and J lost 5 bases, with 21 bases between them. The germline gives CDR1 LNHDA, CDR2 SQIVND (reference sequence).

The chain has TRBV9 and TRBJ2-5; D not certain. Germline V gene data show CDR1 as SGDLS and CDR2 as YYNGEE. This CDR3 contains 14 residues. V was clipped by 0 bases and J by 0 bases, with 6 bases between them. The CDR3 loop is CASSVGANQETQYF. CDR3 DNA: TGTGCCAGCAGCGTAGGGGCTAACCAAGAGACCCAGTACTTC.

The V call is TRBV30, the J call TRBJ1-6, with a tentative D call TRBD1 (5 bases). Looked up from germline, CDR1 is GTSNPN and CDR2 is SVGIG (reference sequence). The CDR3 is made up of 12 amino acids. The V end lost 5 bases, the J end lost 10 bases, and 12 bases lay between the germline ends. The chain's CDR3 is CAWARQYSPLHF. CDR3 DNA sequence: TGTGCCTGGGCCCGACAGTACTCACCCCTCCACTTT.

The chain links TRBV27 to TRBJ1-1; 7 bases are a match to TRBD1. Trimming cost V 0 bases and J 1 base; bases outside gene matches: 5. Germline CDR1 reads MNHEY; CDR2 reads SMNVEV (reference sequence). The CDR3 sequence is 16 residues long. The CDR3 protein is CASSLSRTGSNTEAFF. Written as DNA, the CDR3 is TGTGCCAGCAGTTTATCGCGGACAGGCTCGAACACTGAAGCTTTCTTT.

This chain connects TRBV11-2 to TRBJ2-1; 8 bases align to TRBD2. The CDR3 is 15 residues long. V lost 2 bases and J lost 7; bases outside the gene matches: 7. Germline loops: CDR1 SGHAT, CDR2 FQNNGV. CDR3 amino acids: CASSLSGTRGNEQFF. For the CDR3, the DNA is TGTGCCAGCAGCTTAAGCGGGACTAGAGGGAATGAGCAGTTCTTC.

The chain links TRBV7-3 to TRBJ2-3; 13 nucleotides agree with TRBD2. The CDR3 totals 17 residues. Trimming removed 3 bases from V and 2 bases from J; junction bases left unmatched: 5. Germline CDR1 SGHTA, CDR2 FQGTGA. The CDR3 loop reads CASSLLGTSGTTDTQYF. DNA for the CDR3: TGTGCCAGCAGCTTGCTAGGGACTAGCGGGACCACAGATACGCAGTATTTT.

This chain uses TRBV7-9 with TRBJ1-2; D call uncertain. V lost 5 bases to trimming and J lost 4 bases, with 8 bases between them. Germline V CDR1 and CDR2: SEHNR, FQNEAQ (reference sequence). The CDR3 is 12 residues long. The CDR3 reads CASSLDIYGYTF. The CDR3, as DNA: TGTGCCAGCAGCCTCGACATCTATGGCTACACCTTC. Based on the CDR3 plus reference TRBV7-9 and TRBJ1-2, the full variable domain is DTGVSQNPRHKITKRGQNVTFRCDPISEHNRLYWYRQTLGQGPEFLTYFQNEAQLEKSRLLSDRFSAERPKGSFSTLEIQRTEQGDSAMYLCASSLDIYGYTFGSGTRLTVV.

J is TRBJ2-1 and V is TRBV5-1; D may be TRBD1 (5 bases). Between the trimmed V and J ends, which lost 2 bases and 5 bases, there was a span of 11 bases. Germline V gene sequence: CDR1 SGHRS, CDR2 YFSETQ. The CDR3 is made up of 14 amino acids. Written as DNA, the CDR3 is TGCGCCAGCAGCTTAAGACCAGGGCACAATGAGCAGTTCTTC. Amino acids: CASSLRPGHNEQFF.

The chain uses TRBV7-8 and TRBJ2-2; D might be TRBD2 (5 bases). V lost 5 bases and J lost 3, with 10 bases in between. Germline loops: CDR1 SGHVS, CDR2 FQNEAQ. The CDR3 is made up of 14 amino acids. For the CDR3, the DNA is TGTGCCAGCAGCCAATCGGGGTACACCGGGGAGCTGTTTTTT. Protein sequence: CASSQSGYTGELFF.

The DNA for the CDR3 is TGTGCCACCAGCAGAGGACCCGGGGGACGAGAAAAACTGTTTTTT. Its translation is CATSRGPGGREKLFF. The rearrangement joins TRBV15 to TRBJ1-4, with D perhaps TRBD1 (5 bases). With 1 base removed from V and 8 bases from J, the gap between germline ends came to 14 bases. Germline CDR1 LNHNV, CDR2 YYDKDF (reference sequence). The CDR3 totals 15 residues. The full variable domain, completed using reference TRBV15 and TRBJ1-4, is DAMVIQNPRYQVTQFGKPVTLSCSQTLNHNVMYWYQQKSSQAPKLLFHYYDKDFNNEADTPDNFQSRRPNTSFCFLDIRSPGLGDTAMYLCATSRGPGGREKLFFGSGTQLSVL.

The chain recombines TRBV11-3 with TRBJ2-3; TRBD2 aligns across 12 bases. V gave up 5 bases and J gave up 2 bases; unmatched junction bases: 5. CDR1 is SGHNT and CDR2 is YENEEA in the germline V gene. The CDR3 is 16 amino acids. The chain's CDR3 is CASSRGLAGNTDTQYF. Here the CDR3 DNA reads TGTGCCAGCAGCCGCGGACTAGCGGGGAACACAGATACGCAGTATTTT.

The V and J genes are TRBV7-9 and TRBJ1-1; TRBD1 is a possible D gene (6 bases). This CDR3 is built from 14 residues. Trimming removed 4 bases from V and 7 bases from J, with 16 bases in between. Per germline, CDR1 SEHNR and CDR2 FQNEAQ (reference sequence). CDR3 in amino acids: CASSSRGPRGEAFF. Written as DNA, the CDR3 is TGTGCCAGCAGCTCTCGGGGACCCAGGGGTGAAGCTTTCTTT.

The genes are TRBV30 and TRBJ2-2, with 9 bases fitting TRBD1. The CDR3 covers 14 residues. Germline CDR1 and CDR2: GTSNPN and SVGIG (reference sequence). Unmatched junction bases numbered 0, after V lost 4 bases and J lost 0 bases. In DNA form, the CDR3 reads TGTGCCTGGAACAGGGGGCCGAACACCGGGGAGCTGTTTTTT. It encodes CAWNRGPNTGELFF.

The rearrangement uses TRBV27 and TRBJ1-4; possibly TRBD1 for D (5 bases). Trimming stripped 5 bases from V and 0 bases from J, with 10 bases between. Germline V lookup: CDR1 MNHEY, CDR2 SMNVEV (reference sequence). The CDR3 consists of 15 residues. In DNA, the CDR3 is TGTGCCAGCAGTCCATCACAGGCAACTAATGAAAAACTGTTTTTT. It yields the protein CASSPSQATNEKLFF.

The chain carries TRBV6-5 and TRBJ2-7, with TRBD1 as a possible D gene (6 bases). The CDR3 consists of 15 residues. Germline V gene lookup returns CDR1 MNHEY and CDR2 SVGAGI. V was cut by 4 bases and J by 0 bases, with 13 bases left in between. The CDR3 loop reads CASSLGGMGSYEQYF. The CDR3 coding sequence is TGTGCCAGCAGTTTAGGGGGAATGGGCTCCTACGAGCAGTACTTC.

This rearrangement joins TRBV27 to TRBJ1-2, with D perhaps TRBD1 (5 bases). The germline V gene encodes CDR1 MNHEY and CDR2 SMNVEV (reference sequence). The V and J ends lost 2 bases and 5 bases respectively, with 12 bases between them. The CDR3 loop spans 14 amino acids. In nucleotides, the CDR3 is TGTGCCAGCAGTTTAGGCAGGGTAGGGTATGGCTACACCTTC. Translating gives CASSLGRVGYGYTF.

This clone occurred a few times. The V and J genes are TRBV27 and TRBJ1-1, with 12 positions matching TRBD1. V lost 4 bases and J lost 7; bases outside the gene matches: 4. Germline loops: CDR1 MNHEY, CDR2 SMNVEV (reference sequence). This CDR3 is 14 amino acids long. The CDR3 loop reads CASSWDRGRGEAFF. As DNA, the CDR3 is TGTGCCAGCAGTTGGGACAGGGGGCGGGGTGAAGCTTTCTTT.

This chain connects TRBV7-9 to TRBJ2-5; TRBD1 matches at 12 bases. Per the germline V gene, CDR1 is SEHNR and CDR2 is FQNEAQ (reference sequence). This CDR3 has 14 amino acids. V shed 8 bases and J 3 bases; nucleotides not matched to a gene: 4. CDR3 in amino acids: CASGTGGREETQYF. In nucleotides, the CDR3 is TGTGCCAGCGGGACAGGGGGCCGGGAAGAGACCCAGTACTTC.

The chain uses TRBV11-2 and TRBJ2-2, with D maybe TRBD1 (6 bases). This CDR3 has 14 amino acids. Trimming stripped 1 base from V and 6 bases from J, with 9 bases between. Germline V gene sequence: CDR1 SGHAT, CDR2 FQNNGV. CDR3 protein: CASSLGQGPGELFF. The CDR3, as DNA: TGTGCCAGCAGCTTAGGGCAGGGGCCCGGGGAGCTGTTTTTT.